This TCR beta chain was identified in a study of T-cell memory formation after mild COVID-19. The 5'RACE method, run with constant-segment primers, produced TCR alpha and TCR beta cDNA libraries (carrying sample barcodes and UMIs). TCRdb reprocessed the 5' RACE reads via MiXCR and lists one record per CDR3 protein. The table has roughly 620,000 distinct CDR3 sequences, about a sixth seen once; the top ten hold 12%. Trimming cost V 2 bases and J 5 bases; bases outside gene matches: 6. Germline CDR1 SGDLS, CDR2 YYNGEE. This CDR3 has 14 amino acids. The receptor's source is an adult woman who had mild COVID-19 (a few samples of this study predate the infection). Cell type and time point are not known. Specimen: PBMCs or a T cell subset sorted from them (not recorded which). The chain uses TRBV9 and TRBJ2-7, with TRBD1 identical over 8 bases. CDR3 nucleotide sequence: TGTGCCAGCAGCGTCCAGGGGGCGCGCGACGAGCAGTACTTC. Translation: CASSVQGARDEQYF.